Below, 24 T cell receptor beta chains from the same sample are listed, as sequenced in a study of blood T cells in healthy people across ages. A second roughly 7 to 11 cycle PCR used barcoded and J-beta primers. TCRdb analysed the 5' RACE reads with MiXCR anew, one entry per CDR3 protein. The sample holds 630,000 or so distinct CDR3 sequences; approximately 30% are singletons and the top ten take more than 15%. The sequencing sample was made of blood. Receptors originate from a woman aged 80 or older in good health.

This clonotype was observed a few times. This chain uses TRBV30 with TRBJ1-6, with 7 bases fitting TRBD1. Germline CDR1 reads GTSNPN; CDR2 reads SVGIG (reference sequence). The CDR3 extends over 15 amino acids. Unmatched junction bases numbered 8, after V lost 2 bases and J lost 7 bases. This CDR3 is CAWSKGGQRNSPLHF. For the CDR3, the DNA is TGTGCCTGGAGTAAAGGGGGACAGAGAAATTCACCCCTCCACTTT.

This clonotype was observed at least ten times. V is TRBV5-1 and J is TRBJ1-2, with TRBD1 matching over 7 bases. This CDR3 region has 13 residues. The junction had 8 bases not matched to a gene; V was cut back by 5 bases and J by 7 bases. Germline CDR1 reads SGHRS; CDR2 reads YFSETQ. The CDR3 coding sequence is TGCGCCAGCAGTATCCAGGGGGAGACTGGCTACACCTTC. Translation gives CASSIQGETGYTF.

Concerning this clonotype itself: Given a much more abundant clone one base away, this may be a read error. The chain links TRBV20-1 to TRBJ2-3; 7 bases map to TRBD2. This CDR3 is built from 16 residues. The germline CDR1 and CDR2 sequences are DFQATT and SNEGSKA (reference sequence). The junction had 11 bases not matched to a gene; V was cut back by 0 bases and J by 5 bases. Written as DNA, the CDR3 is TGCAGTGCTAGAGATAAGCGCGGGGGACGAGAAGATACGCAGTATTTT. This gives the protein CSARDKRGGREDTQYF.

This clonotype has only a few counts. This rearrangement joins TRBV5-1 to TRBJ2-2; possibly TRBD1 or TRBD2 for D (5 bases each). This CDR3 spans 15 amino acids. Germline V gene sequence: CDR1 SGHRS, CDR2 YFSETQ. Trimming took 4 bases from V and 2 from J, leaving 12 bases between them. The CDR3 loop reads CASSTGRINTGELFF. As DNA, the CDR3 is TGCGCCAGCAGCACGGGACGGATAAACACCGGGGAGCTGTTTTTT.

This clonotype has a count of ten or more. The rearrangement uses TRBV20-1 and TRBJ2-1, with TRBD2 matching 9 bases. This CDR3 has 13 residues. The J segment lost 4 bases and the V segment lost 7 bases, leaving 5 bases of the junction unmatched. Per the germline V gene, CDR1 is DFQATT and CDR2 is SNEGSKA (reference sequence). The CDR3 bases are TGCAGTGGGGGCGGGGGGGCGTACAATGAGCAGTTCTTC. Its protein is CSGGGGAYNEQFF.

In this sample, this clonotype turned up a few times. The chain is built from TRBV20-1 and TRBJ1-5; 12 positions agree with TRBD1. The germline V gene encodes CDR1 DFQATT and CDR2 SNEGSKA (reference sequence). The CDR3 is made up of 16 amino acids. Trimming removed 0 bases from V and 4 bases from J; junction bases left unmatched: 4. CDR3 nucleotides: TGCAGTGCTAGAGACCCGGGACAGGGGGCGAATCAGCCCCAGCATTTT. This gives the protein CSARDPGQGANQPQHF.

The gene calls are TRBV7-2 and TRBJ2-5, with no clear D. CDR3 length equals 13 residues. Trimming shortened V by 2 bases and J by 11 bases, and 15 bases separated the two germline ends. CDR1 and CDR2 from the germline V gene are SGHTA and FQGNSA. The CDR3, as DNA: TGTGCCAGCAGCTTAAGGCAGGACCCAGAGCAGTACTTC. This encodes CASSLRQDPEQYF.

The V call is TRBV7-2, the J call TRBJ2-1; unclear D gene. V lost 1 base and J lost 11, with 9 bases in between. The CDR3 contains 12 residues. Germline V gives CDR1 SGHTA, CDR2 FQGNSA. CDR3 region: CASSLGVEKQFF. The CDR3 DNA follows: TGTGCCAGCAGCTTAGGGGTCGAGAAGCAGTTCTTC.

This clonotype was seen a handful of times. A much larger clone differs by one base, so this may be a read error. This chain links TRBV7-2 with TRBJ2-7, with 12 bases matching TRBD2. The CDR3 is 15 residues long. Germline V gene lookup returns CDR1 SGHTA and CDR2 FQGNSA. The J segment lost 7 bases and the V segment lost 10 bases, leaving 14 bases of the junction unmatched. The CDR3 DNA sequence: TGTGCCATCAGTGCCCTAGCGGGGGGGCCAAATGAGCAGTACTTC. Its protein is CAISALAGGPNEQYF.

To note about this clonotype: The junction differs from germline at one of its ends, possibly a read error. The chain uses TRBV4-3 and TRBJ2-7, with no clear D. The CDR3 consists of 14 residues. Germline CDR1 LGHNA, CDR2 YSLEER. The CDR3 is CASSQDIFSYGQYF. Written as DNA, the CDR3 is TGCGCCAGCAGCCAAGATATCTTTTCCTACGGGCAGTACTTC.

In this sample, this clonotype turned up a few times. V usage is TRBV7-3 and J usage is TRBJ1-5; TRBD1 matches at 7 bases. There are 15 residues in the CDR3. V shed 5 bases, J shed 1 base, and the junction held 5 bases outside the gene matches. CDR1 and CDR2 (germline): SGHTA, FQGTGA. DNA for the CDR3: TGTGCCAGCAGCCCGCAGGGACAGAGCAATCAGCCCCAGCATTTT. Translation gives CASSPQGQSNQPQHF.

This clonotype was seen ten or more times. The rearrangement uses TRBV7-9 and TRBJ1-2; D ambiguous. Per the germline V gene, CDR1 is SEHNR and CDR2 is FQNEAQ (reference sequence). The CDR3 has 14 residues. V was pared by 4 bases and J by 0 bases, with 9 bases between. CDR3 bases: TGTGCCAGCAGCTCCGCGGGAGCTAACTATGGCTACACCTTC. Amino acids: CASSSAGANYGYTF.

Comments on this clonotype: A much larger clone sits a single nucleotide away, making a read error possible. The genes are TRBV28 and TRBJ2-7; perhaps TRBD1 as D (6 bases). Trimming took off 5 bases at V and 10 bases at J, with 15 bases between the two ends. This CDR3 comprises 12 residues. In germline, CDR1 is MDHEN, CDR2 SYDVKM. The CDR3 protein is CASSPSTGPQYF. The CDR3 bases are TGTGCCAGCAGTCCTTCGACAGGTCCCCAGTACTTC.

This clonotype was found many times. The chain joins TRBV6-5 to TRBJ1-5; D is unclear. CDR1 and CDR2 (germline): MNHEY, SVGAGI. V was trimmed by 4 bases and J by 0 bases, leaving 10 bases between them. The CDR3 is 15 amino acids. The CDR3 sequence is CASSLGFNSNQPQHF. For the CDR3, the DNA is TGTGCCAGCAGTTTGGGATTCAATAGCAATCAGCCCCAGCATTTT.

This sequence joins TRBV28 and TRBJ2-3, with 8 nucleotides matching TRBD1. CDR1 is MDHEN and CDR2 is SYDVKM in the germline V gene. The CDR3 runs to 13 residues. Trimming took 6 bases from V and 4 from J; bases not matched to a gene: 3. The CDR3 nucleotides read TGTGCCAGCAGGGACAGGGCCCCAGATACGCAGTATTTT. Amino acid sequence: CASRDRAPDTQYF.

This clonotype has a count of ten or more. The rearrangement uses TRBV6-1 and TRBJ1-5, with 8 bases that match TRBD1. Losses at the gene ends were 4 bases for V and 1 base for J; bases not matched to a gene: 6. The CDR3 has 16 amino acids. The germline V gene encodes CDR1 MNHNS and CDR2 SASEGT. The DNA for the CDR3 is TGTGCCAGCAGTGGGTCTGGGACAGGCAGCAATCAGCCCCAGCATTTT. This gives the protein CASSGSGTGSNQPQHF.

V gene TRBV28 combines with J gene TRBJ1-5; possible D gene TRBD1, 5 bases. V was clipped by 2 bases and J by 5 bases, with 19 bases between them. The germline V gene has CDR1 MDHEN and CDR2 SYDVKM. CDR3 length: 17 residues. The CDR3: CASSLMGRPGNDQPQHF. In nucleotides, the CDR3 is TGTGCCAGCAGTTTAATGGGACGCCCGGGGAACGATCAGCCCCAGCATTTT.

The chain links TRBV7-9 to TRBJ2-3; 7 nucleotides align to TRBD2. The CDR3 extends over 18 amino acids. Germline CDR1 SEHNR, CDR2 FQNEAQ (reference sequence). V lost 0 bases, J lost 5 bases, and 14 bases stayed unmatched. CDR3 protein: CASSLAEDYQKREDTQYF. The CDR3 DNA reads as TGTGCCAGCAGCTTAGCCGAGGACTACCAAAAGCGGGAAGATACGCAGTATTTT.

With regard to this clonotype: A read error may explain this, as a much larger clone is one base away. The rearrangement links TRBV5-5 to TRBJ2-5; D perhaps matches TRBD1 (6 bases). Germline-derived CDR1 and CDR2 are SGHKS and YYEKEE (reference sequence). The CDR3 totals 15 residues. Trimming left V 3 bases short and J 4 bases short, with 16 bases between. CDR3 protein: CASSSGTPGRETQYF. DNA of the CDR3: TGTGCCAGCAGCTCCGGGACACCCGGCCGAGAGACCCAGTACTTC.

There are many counts of this clonotype. This chain uses TRBV20-1 with TRBJ2-7; 8 bases map to TRBD1. This CDR3 is 13 amino acids long. Germline V lookup: CDR1 DFQATT, CDR2 SNEGSKA (reference sequence). CDR3 nucleotides: TGCAGCCTAGCTGCAGGGGGCTGGAACGAGCAGTACTTC. Translating gives CSLAAGGWNEQYF.

This clonotype came up a few times. The genes are TRBV11-2 and TRBJ1-4; D gene uncertain. V lost 2 bases, J lost 3 bases, and 4 bases lay in between. From germline, CDR1 is SGHAT and CDR2 FQNNGV. This CDR3 spans 13 amino acids. The CDR3 is CASSLQPNEKLFF. CDR3 sequence (DNA): TGTGCCAGCAGCTTACAGCCTAATGAAAAACTGTTTTTT. The whole variable domain, filled in from reference TRBV11-2 and TRBJ1-4, reads EAGVAQSPRYKIIEKRQSVAFWCNPISGHATLYWYQQILGQGPKLLIQFQNNGVVDDSQLPKDRFSAERLKGVDSTLKIQPAKLEDSAVYLCASSLQPNEKLFFGSGTQLSVL.

The chain links TRBV10-3 to TRBJ2-5; no firm D call. CDR3 length: 13 residues. The ends were cut back, 6 bases at V and 5 bases at J, with 13 bases in the middle. Germline V lookup: CDR1 ENHRY, CDR2 SYGVKD. In nucleotides, the CDR3 is TGTGCCATCAGCGAGCGAGAAAGGGAGACCCAGTACTTC. Translating it yields CAISERERETQYF.

In this sample, this clonotype turned up a few times. This may come from a read error, since a much larger clone is one base off. J is TRBJ2-5 and V is TRBV6-1; TRBD2 agrees at 10 bases. Matching the DNA end better, TRBJ2-7 makes the J call doubtful. Germline V gene data show CDR1 as MNHNS and CDR2 as SASEGT. CDR3 length equals 18 residues. Here the CDR3 reads CASSSLWNLAGDRSEQYF. CDR3 nucleotides: TGTGCCAGCAGCTCCTTATGGAATCTAGCGGGGGACCGGTCCGAGCAGTACTTC.

This rearrangement joins TRBV5-1 to TRBJ2-3, with a weak D call TRBD1 (5 bases). Germline CDR1 and CDR2: SGHRS and YFSETQ. The V gene lost 3 bases and the J gene lost 4 bases, with 9 bases spanning the gap. This CDR3 contains 13 residues. The CDR3: CASSSPRADTQYF. CDR3 nucleotides: TGCGCCAGCAGCTCCCCCAGGGCAGATACGCAGTATTTT.